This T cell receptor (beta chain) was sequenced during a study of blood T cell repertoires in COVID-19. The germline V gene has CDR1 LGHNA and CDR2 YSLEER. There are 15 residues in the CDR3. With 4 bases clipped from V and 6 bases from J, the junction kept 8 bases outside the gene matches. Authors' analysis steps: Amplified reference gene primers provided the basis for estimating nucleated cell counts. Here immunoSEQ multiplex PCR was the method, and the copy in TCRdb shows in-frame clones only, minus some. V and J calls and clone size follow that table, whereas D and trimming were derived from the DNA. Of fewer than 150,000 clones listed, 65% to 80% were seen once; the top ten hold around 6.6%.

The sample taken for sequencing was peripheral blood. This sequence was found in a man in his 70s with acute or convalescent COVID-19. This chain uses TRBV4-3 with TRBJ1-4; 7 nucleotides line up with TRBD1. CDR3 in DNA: TGCGCCAGCAGCCTCGGACAGGCGGATTATGAAAAACTGTTTTTT. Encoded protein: CASSLGQADYEKLFF.